This TCR beta chain was profiled in a study of blood T cell repertoires in COVID-19. About the research overall: COVID-19 samples from acute and convalescent phases originated in the United States, Italy and Spain.

This clone is labeled medium-sized. CDR1 GTSNPN and CDR2 SVGIG come from the germline V gene (reference sequence). The CDR3 covers 14 residues. V lost 4 bases and J lost 2, with 14 bases in between. Data came from immunoSEQ multiplex PCR; TCRdb stores just in-frame clones and leaves some out. The sample yields 100,000 or so clones, approximately 82% seen once. The chain is built from TRBV30 and TRBJ1-1, with a weak D call TRBD1 (6 bases). Sequenced sample: peripheral blood. The origin of this receptor is a man aged 55 to 70 with acute or convalescent COVID-19. In DNA, the CDR3 is TGTGCCTGGACCACTTTACAGGGAAACACTGAAGCTTTCTTT. Translated: CAWTTLQGNTEAFF. Full variable domain (missing parts from reference TRBV30 and TRBJ1-1): SQTIHQWPATLVQPVGSPLSLECTVEGTSNPNLYWYRQAAGRGLQLLFYSVGIGQISSEVPQNLSASRPQDRQFILSSKKLLLSDSGFYLCAWTTLQGNTEAFFGQGTRLTVV.